A selection of T cell receptor beta chains follows, all from one sample in a study of T cells in Graves' hyperthyroidism and ophthalmopathy. In TCRdb, the multiplex PCR reads were re-called with MiXCR into one record per CDR3 protein. The sample lists some 360,000 distinct CDR3 sequences; 15% to 20% were seen once. The sequencing sample was made of blood. Receptors originate from a woman in her thirties or forties with Graves' ophthalmopathy. Both conserved end residues are part of each CDR3. The D gene is left open where the match is weak. Clone size appears in some rows only: once, few, many, or a class for an expanded clone.

V,size,J,D,CDR3,DNA
TRBV27,many,TRBJ2-7,.,CASRGRDTGDHEQYF,TGTGCCAGCAGGGGGAGGGACACAGGGGACCACGAGCAGTACTTC
TRBV12-3/TRBV12-4,many,TRBJ2-2,.,CASSLTPNTGELFF,TGTGCCAGCAGTTTGACACCAAACACCGGGGAGCTGTTTTTT
TRBV24-1,.,TRBJ2-5,.,CATSDDRERETQYF,TGTGCCACCAGTGATGACCGTGAGAGGGAGACCCAGTACTTC
TRBV6-1,many,TRBJ1-2,.,CASSELEGVGYTF,TGTGCCAGCAGTGAACTCGAGGGCGTGGGCTACACCTTC
TRBV5-4,many,TRBJ2-5,.,CASSLDPGLGAIETQYF,TGTGCCAGCAGCTTGGACCCCGGGCTAGGCGCCATAGAGACCCAGTACTTC
TRBV28,.,TRBJ1-2,.,CASSFKGVTVSGYTF,TGTGCCAGCAGCTTCAAGGGGGTAACGGTTTCTGGCTACACCTTC
TRBV7-9,many,TRBJ2-7,TRBD1,CASSSNHRTGKNEQYF,TGTGCCAGCAGCTCCAACCACCGGACAGGGAAAAACGAGCAGTACTTC
TRBV4-1,many,TRBJ1-3,TRBD1,CASSSPGQGRNTIYF,TGCGCCAGCTCATCCCCGGGACAGGGGAGAAACACCATATATTTT
TRBV4-1,few,TRBJ1-1,TRBD1,CASSHLQGAPPRGTEAFF,TGCGCCAGCAGCCATTTACAGGGGGCGCCTCCTCGGGGCACTGAAGCTTTCTTT
TRBV7-9,.,TRBJ2-2,TRBD2,CASSSLAGVTGELFF,TGTGCCAGCAGTTCCCTAGCGGGAGTTACCGGGGAGCTGTTTTTT
TRBV19,many,TRBJ2-7,.,CASSGGFPDEQYF,TGTGCCAGTAGTGGGGGGTTCCCGGACGAGCAGTACTTC
TRBV20-1,many,TRBJ2-7,.,CSARRPGPYEQYF,TGCAGTGCTAGGCGGCCAGGTCCCTACGAGCAGTACTTC
TRBV6-1,few,TRBJ1-2,TRBD1,CASSPGRGRGNGYTF,TGTGCCAGCAGCCCGGGGAGGGGGCGCGGGAATGGCTACACCTTC
TRBV20-1,many,TRBJ2-7,TRBD2,CSASLSGSTYEQYF,TGCAGTGCTAGCCTTAGCGGGAGTACCTACGAGCAGTACTTC
TRBV6-2/TRBV6-3,few,TRBJ1-5,TRBD1,CASSRTGEARPQHF,TGTGCCAGCAGTCGGACAGGGGAAGCCAGGCCCCAGCATTTT
TRBV7-2,many,TRBJ1-5,.,CASSASVGYQPQHF,TGTGCCAGCAGCGCCTCGGTAGGGTATCAGCCCCAGCATTTT
TRBV20-1,many,TRBJ2-5,TRBD2,CSASSTSGRGETQYF,TGCAGTGCTAGCTCGACTAGCGGGAGGGGAGAGACCCAGTACTTC
TRBV4-3,many,TRBJ1-2,TRBD1,CASSRLLGQTNFGYTF,TGCGCCAGCAGCAGGCTGTTGGGACAGACAAATTTTGGCTACACCTTC
TRBV20-1,many,TRBJ1-3,.,CSATVPEVGASGNTIYF,TGCAGTGCGACGGTCCCCGAGGTTGGGGCCTCTGGAAACACCATATATTTT
TRBV12-3/TRBV12-4,.,TRBJ2-7,.,CASSSFTSQSPEQYF,TGTGCCAGCAGTAGTTTTACATCACAGTCCCCGGAGCAGTACTTC
TRBV4-3,.,TRBJ2-2,.,CASSQESMITGELFF,TGCGCCAGCAGCCAAGAAAGCATGATCACCGGGGAGCTGTTTTTT
TRBV6-2/TRBV6-3,many,TRBJ2-2,.,CASSYSNLAFTGELFF,TGTGCCAGCAGTTACTCGAACCTAGCGTTCACCGGGGAGCTGTTTTTT
TRBV12-5,.,TRBJ1-1,.,CASGLAQGATEAFF,TGTGCTAGTGGTTTGGCACAAGGGGCAACTGAAGCTTTCTTT
TRBV6-5,.,TRBJ1-1,.,CASSFLGVMGMNTEAFF,TGTGCCAGCAGTTTTTTGGGGGTGATGGGGATGAACACTGAAGCTTTCTTT
TRBV5-1,many,TRBJ2-7,TRBD2,CASSSIRLGGVGDEQYF,TGCGCCAGCAGCTCGATCCGCCTGGGAGGGGTGGGGGACGAGCAGTACTTC
TRBV7-2,many,TRBJ2-7,TRBD2,CASNSGGSYEQYF,TGTGCCAGCAATAGCGGGGGGAGCTACGAGCAGTACTTC
TRBV24-1,.,TRBJ2-5,.,CATSVSGIGARETQYF,TGTGCCACCAGTGTGTCAGGGATTGGGGCAAGAGAGACCCAGTACTTC
TRBV24-1,many,TRBJ1-2,TRBD1,CATSDAGQGSRQYGYTF,TGTGCCACCAGTGATGCTGGACAGGGCAGCCGGCAGTATGGCTACACCTTC
TRBV4-2,.,TRBJ2-2,TRBD2,CASSPGLAGGLNTGELFF,TGTGCCAGCAGCCCAGGACTAGCGGGAGGCTTAAACACCGGGGAGCTGTTTTTT
TRBV11-2,.,TRBJ1-5,.,CASSLEGSQPQHF,TGTGCCAGCAGCTTAGAAGGGTCTCAGCCCCAGCATTTT
TRBV7-8,many,TRBJ1-2,.,CASSSLGPSGYTF,TGTGCCAGCAGCTCTCTTGGACCCTCTGGCTACACCTTC
TRBV29-1,many,TRBJ1-1,.,CSVESGVTEAFF,TGCAGCGTTGAATCAGGGGTCACTGAAGCTTTCTTT
TRBV30,many,TRBJ2-7,.,CAWSHDGTYEQYF,TGTGCCTGGAGTCACGACGGAACCTACGAGCAGTACTTC
TRBV5-6,many,TRBJ1-3,.,CASSKLTGSGNTIYF,TGTGCCAGCAGCAAACTAACAGGGTCTGGAAACACCATATATTTT
TRBV12-3/TRBV12-4,.,TRBJ1-2,.,CASSLRRSGGDGYTF,TGTGCCAGCAGTTTAAGGCGGTCTGGGGGCGATGGCTACACCTTC
TRBV6-1,many,TRBJ1-5,.,CASRDVELLGNQPQHF,TGTGCCAGCAGGGACGTCGAACTTTTGGGCAATCAGCCCCAGCATTTT
TRBV20-1,many,TRBJ2-7,TRBD2,CSASIRAGGSYEQYF,TGCAGTGCTTCCATCCGGGCGGGAGGATCCTACGAGCAGTACTTC
TRBV6-2/TRBV6-3,many,TRBJ2-7,.,CASSYSGPYERYF,TGTGCCAGCAGTTATTCGGGGCCCTACGAGCGGTACTTC
TRBV9,many,TRBJ2-3,.,CASSVRAEYTDTQYF,TGTGCCAGCAGCGTAAGGGCGGAATACACAGATACGCAGTATTTT
TRBV28,many,TRBJ2-7,TRBD1,CASSQPQTGNYEQYF,TGTGCCAGCAGTCAACCCCAGACAGGGAACTACGAGCAGTACTTC
TRBV12-3/TRBV12-4,many,TRBJ2-4,TRBD1,CASTPGQGMGNIQYF,TGTGCCAGCACCCCCGGACAGGGGATGGGAAACATTCAGTACTTC
TRBV29-1,many,TRBJ2-7,.,CSVEDRAAARKGYEQYF,TGCAGCGTTGAAGATCGAGCCGCGGCGCGAAAGGGCTACGAGCAGTACTTC
TRBV2,many,TRBJ2-7,.,CASSVQLHYEQYF,TGTGCCAGCAGTGTCCAACTGCACTACGAGCAGTACTTC
TRBV6-1,many,TRBJ1-2,.,CASSGPLGRDGYTF,TGTGCCAGCAGTGGACCCCTAGGGCGAGATGGCTACACCTTC
TRBV12-3/TRBV12-4,many,TRBJ2-5,.,CASGDTDRQETQYF,TGTGCCAGCGGGGACACCGACCGACAAGAGACCCAGTACTTC
TRBV28,many,TRBJ2-7,TRBD1,CASTPRTGGFYEQYF,TGTGCCAGCACCCCACGGACAGGGGGCTTCTACGAGCAGTACTTC
TRBV29-1,many,TRBJ2-2,.,CSVARVGGTGELFF,TGCAGCGTAGCTAGGGTCGGGGGCACCGGGGAGCTGTTTTTT
TRBV7-2,many,TRBJ2-7,TRBD1,CASSTPGQASYEQYF,TGTGCCAGCAGCACCCCGGGACAGGCTTCCTACGAGCAGTACTTC
TRBV11-1,many,TRBJ2-7,.,CASSPADRQGKDEQYF,TGTGCCAGCAGCCCCGCCGACCGTCAGGGGAAAGACGAGCAGTACTTC